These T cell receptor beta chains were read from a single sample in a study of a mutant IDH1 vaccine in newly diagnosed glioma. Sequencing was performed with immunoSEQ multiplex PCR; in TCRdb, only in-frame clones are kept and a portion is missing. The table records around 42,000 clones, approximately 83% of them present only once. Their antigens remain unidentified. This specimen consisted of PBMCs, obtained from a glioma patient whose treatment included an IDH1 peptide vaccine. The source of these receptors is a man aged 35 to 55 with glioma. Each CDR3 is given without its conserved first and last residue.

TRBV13,ASSPQGAAEQY
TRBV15,ATSSGQGSNEKLF
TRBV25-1,ASSPTGPLLYGYT
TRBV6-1,ASRAGDRVQPQH
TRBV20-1,SAGGGLEQF
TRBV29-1,SVRQGGIEQF
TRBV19,ASSRLQNTEAF
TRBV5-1,ASSVADRENEKLF
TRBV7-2,ASSLRRGGKYEQF
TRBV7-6,ASSLGSIYEQY
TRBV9,ASSTQGGTGELF
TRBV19,ASSISIPYEQY
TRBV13,ASSRGTSGRFGEQY
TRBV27,ASSFEGGPNEQF
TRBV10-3,AISVSKAGNYNEQF
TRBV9,ASSPPAAGGFAYEQY
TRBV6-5,ASSYQPGTVEKLF
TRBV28,ATTGVNQPQH
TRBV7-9,ASSMAGYSYEQY
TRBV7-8,ASSLGQESGEQY
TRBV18,ASSPPNEKETQY
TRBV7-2,ASSLDKDRINEKLF
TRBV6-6,ASSYETLAYEQY